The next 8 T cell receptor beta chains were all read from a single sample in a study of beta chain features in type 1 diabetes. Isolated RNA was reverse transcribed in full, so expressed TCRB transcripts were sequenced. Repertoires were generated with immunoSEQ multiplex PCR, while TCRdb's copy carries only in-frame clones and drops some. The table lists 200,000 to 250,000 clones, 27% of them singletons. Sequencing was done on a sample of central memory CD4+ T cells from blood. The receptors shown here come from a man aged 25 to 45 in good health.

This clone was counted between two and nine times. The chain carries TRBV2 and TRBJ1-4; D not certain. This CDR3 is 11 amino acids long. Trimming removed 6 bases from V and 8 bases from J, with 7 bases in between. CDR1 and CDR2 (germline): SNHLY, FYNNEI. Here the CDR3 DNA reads TGTGCCAGCAGGCGAATGGAAAAACTGTTTTTT. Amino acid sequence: CASRRMEKLFF.

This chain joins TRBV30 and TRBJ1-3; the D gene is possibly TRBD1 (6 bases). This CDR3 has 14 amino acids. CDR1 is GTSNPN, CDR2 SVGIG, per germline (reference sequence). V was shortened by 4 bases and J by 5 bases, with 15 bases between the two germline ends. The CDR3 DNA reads TGTGCCTGGACCAAGGGGGGGTCTAGAAACACCATATATTTT. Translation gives CAWTKGGSRNTIYF. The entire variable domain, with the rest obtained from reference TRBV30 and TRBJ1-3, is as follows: SQTIHQWPATLVQPVGSPLSLECTVEGTSNPNLYWYRQAAGRGLQLLFYSVGIGQISSEVPQNLSASRPQDRQFILSSKKLLLSDSGFYLCAWTKGGSRNTIYFGEGSWLTVV.

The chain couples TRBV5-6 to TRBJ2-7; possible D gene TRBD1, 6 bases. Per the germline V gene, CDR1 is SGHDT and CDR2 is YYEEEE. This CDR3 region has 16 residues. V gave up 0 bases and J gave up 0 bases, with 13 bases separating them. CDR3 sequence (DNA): TGTGCCAGCAGCTTGGACGGGACACCGAGCTCCTACGAGCAGTACTTC. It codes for CASSLDGTPSSYEQYF.

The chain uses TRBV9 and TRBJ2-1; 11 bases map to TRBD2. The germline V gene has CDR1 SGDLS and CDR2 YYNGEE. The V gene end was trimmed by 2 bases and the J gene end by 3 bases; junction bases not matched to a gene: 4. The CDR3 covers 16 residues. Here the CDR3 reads CASSVIAGGLYNEQFF. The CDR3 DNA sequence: TGTGCCAGCAGCGTGATAGCGGGAGGGCTCTACAATGAGCAGTTCTTC.

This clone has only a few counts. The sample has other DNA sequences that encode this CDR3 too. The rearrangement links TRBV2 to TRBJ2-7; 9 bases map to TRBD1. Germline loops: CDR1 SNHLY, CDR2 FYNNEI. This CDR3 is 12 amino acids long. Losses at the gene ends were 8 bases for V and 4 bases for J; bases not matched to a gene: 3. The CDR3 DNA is TGTGCCAGCTCCGGACAGGGGTACGAGCAGTACTTC. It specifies CASSGQGYEQYF.

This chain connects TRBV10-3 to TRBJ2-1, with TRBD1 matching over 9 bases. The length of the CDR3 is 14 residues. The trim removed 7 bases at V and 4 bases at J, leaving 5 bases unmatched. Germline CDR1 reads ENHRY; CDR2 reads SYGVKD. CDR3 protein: CAIMTGGIYNEQFF. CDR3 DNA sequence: TGTGCCATCATGACAGGGGGGATTTACAATGAGCAGTTCTTC.

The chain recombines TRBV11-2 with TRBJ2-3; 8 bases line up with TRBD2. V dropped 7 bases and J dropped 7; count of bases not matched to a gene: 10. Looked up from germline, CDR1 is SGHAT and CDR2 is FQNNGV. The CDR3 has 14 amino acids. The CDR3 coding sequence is TGTGCCAGCACGAATGAACTAGCGGCACATACGCAGTATTTT. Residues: CASTNELAAHTQYF. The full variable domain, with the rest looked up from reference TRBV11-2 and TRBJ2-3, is EAGVAQSPRYKIIEKRQSVAFWCNPISGHATLYWYQQILGQGPKLLIQFQNNGVVDDSQLPKDRFSAERLKGVDSTLKIQPAKLEDSAVYLCASTNELAAHTQYFGPGTRLTVL.

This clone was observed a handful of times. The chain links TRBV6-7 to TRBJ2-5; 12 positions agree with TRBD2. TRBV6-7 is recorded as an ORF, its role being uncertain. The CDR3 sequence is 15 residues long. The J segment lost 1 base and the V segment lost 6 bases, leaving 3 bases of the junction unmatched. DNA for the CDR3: TGTGCCAGCAGCGGACTAGCGGGATCCCAAGAGACCCAGTACTTC. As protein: CASSGLAGSQETQYF.